Presented here are 12 T cell receptor beta chains from one specimen sequenced in a study of Ad26.COV2.S vaccination and SARS-CoV-2 variants. Data came from immunoSEQ multiplex PCR; TCRdb stores just in-frame clones and leaves some out. The sample holds approximately 300,000 clones, 85% to 90% seen once. The sample's treatment: 15 to 20 received Ad26.COV2.S at low or high dose, single or two shots; 5 received placebo; per-sample allocation not given. Material that was analyzed had been drawn on day 63 after the first vaccine or placebo injection. This specimen consisted of peripheral blood, obtained in a trial of Ad26.COV2.S vaccine versus placebo. The receptors originated from a person between 18 and 65 years old who received the Ad26.COV2.S COVID-19 vaccine or a placebo.

The CDR3 region has the DNA TGTGCCAGCTCACCAAGTCGACAGGGGAATGAGCAGTTCTTC. Encoded protein: CASSPSRQGNEQFF. The chain employs TRBV18 and TRBJ2-1, with 8 positions matching TRBD1. The germline V gene has CDR1 KGHSH and CDR2 LQKENI. This CDR3 has 14 residues. V lost 2 bases and J lost 7; bases outside the gene matches: 4.

V usage is TRBV7-2 and J usage is TRBJ2-5; the D is unclear. The germline V and J ends were trimmed by 1 base and 2 bases, with 5 bases remaining between them. The CDR3 has 13 residues. Germline CDR1 reads SGHTA; CDR2 reads FQGNSA. The CDR3 loop is CASSLGMQETQYF. DNA for the CDR3: TGTGCCAGCAGCTTAGGGATGCAAGAGACCCAGTACTTC.

The chain is built from TRBV30 and TRBJ1-3, with D hard to call. V was shortened by 0 bases and J by 1 base, with 10 bases between the two germline ends. Germline-derived CDR1 and CDR2 are GTSNPN and SVGIG (reference sequence). The CDR3 runs 15 residues. This CDR3 is CAWSVRKASGNTIYF. DNA for the CDR3: TGTGCCTGGAGTGTACGAAAAGCATCTGGAAACACCATATATTTT.

This chain uses TRBV11-2 with TRBJ1-3, with no clear D. Germline CDR1 is SGHAT and CDR2 is FQNNGV. The CDR3 length is 13 residues. Trimming removed 5 bases at V and 0 bases at J, with 5 bases between. The CDR3 loop reads CASSQSSGNTIYF. CDR3 sequence (DNA): TGTGCCAGCAGCCAAAGCTCTGGAAACACCATATATTTT.

The chain employs TRBV5-1 and TRBJ1-1; perhaps TRBD1 as D (6 bases). The CDR3 contains 16 residues. Germline V lookup: CDR1 SGHRS, CDR2 YFSETQ. Trimming pared 4 bases from V and 1 base from J, leaving 17 bases between. The CDR3 bases are TGCGCCAGCAGCCGAGAGGGGGGTTTTTCGAACACTGAAGCTTTCTTT. Translating gives CASSREGGFSNTEAFF.

The rearrangement uses TRBV25-1 and TRBJ2-1; 10 bases map to TRBD2. The CDR3 is 14 amino acids. The germline V gene has CDR1 MGHDK and CDR2 SYGVNS. The V segment lost 7 bases and the J segment 8 bases; nucleotides outside the gene matches: 8. The CDR3 protein is CASTLAGAVHEQFF. The CDR3 DNA reads as TGTGCCAGCACCCTAGCGGGGGCTGTCCATGAGCAGTTCTTC.

The chain employs TRBV20-1 and TRBJ1-2; D ambiguous. The CDR3 covers 11 residues. V lost 6 bases to trimming and J lost 5 bases, with 10 bases between them. CDR1 and CDR2 (germline): DFQATT, SNEGSKA (reference sequence). The CDR3 is CSALAGYGYTF. As DNA, the CDR3 is TGCAGTGCCTTGGCGGGGTATGGCTACACCTTC.

CDR3 sequence (DNA): TGCGCCAGCAGTTATCTCGGACAGGGTCCCCACGAGCAGTACTTC. As protein: CASSYLGQGPHEQYF. V gene TRBV5-1 combines with J gene TRBJ2-7; TRBD1 aligns across 8 bases. This CDR3 is built from 15 residues. The germline V gene encodes CDR1 SGHRS and CDR2 YFSETQ. With 5 bases clipped from V and 5 bases from J, the junction kept 12 bases outside the gene matches.

This clone was recorded only once. V gene TRBV18 combines with J gene TRBJ1-4; TRBD1 might be the D (6 bases). V was shortened by 0 bases and J by 2 bases, with 13 bases between the two germline ends. The germline V gene has CDR1 KGHSH and CDR2 LQKENI. The CDR3 extends over 17 amino acids. This CDR3 reads CASSPPGRQGTNEKLFF. The CDR3 DNA reads TGTGCCAGCTCACCACCGGGGAGGCAGGGGACTAATGAAAAACTGTTTTTT.

This clone was counted many times. The genes are TRBV20-1 and TRBJ1-2; TRBD1 aligns across 8 bases. Germline V gives CDR1 DFQATT, CDR2 SNEGSKA (reference sequence). V shed 3 bases and J 5 bases; nucleotides not matched to a gene: 11. This CDR3 contains 15 residues. The CDR3 region has the DNA TGCAGTGCTAGTCCAGGGGGCCCCTCTTTTTATGGCTACACCTTC. Translation: CSASPGGPSFYGYTF.

The chain carries TRBV29-1 and TRBJ2-7; no clear D. Trimming removed 4 bases from V and 5 bases from J, with 9 bases in between. Germline-derived CDR1 and CDR2 are SQVTM and ANQGSEA. CDR3 length: 11 amino acids. The CDR3 here is CSVAGIDEQYF. CDR3 nucleotides: TGCAGCGTTGCGGGTATCGACGAGCAGTACTTC.

This clone showed up just once. The chain is built from TRBV2 and TRBJ1-6, with TRBD1 identical over 7 bases. The length of the CDR3 is 17 residues. V lost 3 bases, J lost 8 bases, and 13 bases stayed unmatched. Germline V CDR1 and CDR2: SNHLY, FYNNEI. The chain's CDR3 is CASSDSTGPFVYSPLHF. For the CDR3, the DNA is TGTGCCAGCAGTGATTCGACAGGGCCGTTCGTGTATTCACCCCTCCACTTT.